The 2 T cell receptor beta chains presented below share a single source sample, sequenced in a study of OX40 agonist ivuxolimab in advanced cancers. TCRdb's table, derived via immunoSEQ multiplex PCR, lists solely in-frame clones and lacks some. The sample consists of 55,000 to 85,000 clones, over 80% of them appearing once. The starting material was CD4+ or CD8+ T cells sorted from blood, obtained in a trial of the OX40 agonist ivuxolimab. The receptors originated from an adult with an advanced solid tumor such as melanoma, head and neck, liver or kidney cancer.

This chain uses TRBV27 with TRBJ1-5, with D perhaps matching TRBD1 (5 bases). Germline CDR1 is MNHEY and CDR2 is SMNVEV (reference sequence). V was shortened by 3 bases and J by 1 base, with 10 bases between the two germline ends. The CDR3 has 15 amino acids. The CDR3 DNA sequence: TGTGCCAGCAGTTTGGAGGGGACCAGCAATCAGCCCCAGCATTTT. Protein product: CASSLEGTSNQPQHF.

V and J are TRBV4-2 and TRBJ2-5; 8 bases agree with TRBD1. Germline V gives CDR1 LGHNA, CDR2 YNFKEQ. The J segment lost 0 bases and the V segment lost 1 base, leaving 7 bases of the junction unmatched. This CDR3 is 17 amino acids long. The CDR3: CASSQVNRGRYQETQYF. In nucleotides, the CDR3 is TGTGCCAGCAGCCAAGTAAACAGGGGGAGGTACCAAGAGACCCAGTACTTC.